The source of this T cell receptor beta chain is a study of OX40 agonist ivuxolimab in advanced cancers. Across the whole study: Therapy given before enrollment (anti-PD-1, anti-PD-L1 or anti-CTLA-4) was allowed, and approximately 40% had some. Whole-study findings and limits: Among the lowest peripheral clonal expansion occurred in 0.1-3.0 mg/kg partial responders.

Using immunoSEQ multiplex PCR, the repertoire was profiled, and TCRdb retains in-frame clones only, with some absent. This table holds over 80,000 clones, 70% to 90% found once. Individuals having autoimmune disease history or systemic immunosuppression were not enrolled. Blood specimens came from baseline, cycle 4 day 1, and cycle 7 day 1. CDR1 and CDR2 (germline): LNHNV, YYDKDF (reference sequence). The CDR3 is made up of 15 amino acids. V shed 1 base and J shed 2 bases, with 9 bases lying between them. To note about this clone: Antigen unknown.

This receptor was obtained from an adult with an advanced solid tumor such as melanoma, head and neck, liver or kidney cancer. V is TRBV15 and J is TRBJ1-5; D perhaps matches TRBD1 (5 bases). The starting material was CD4+ or CD8+ T cells sorted from blood, obtained in a trial of the OX40 agonist ivuxolimab. The CDR3: CATSRVETGNQPQHF. In nucleotides, the CDR3 is TGTGCCACCAGCAGAGTTGAGACAGGCAATCAGCCCCAGCATTTT.